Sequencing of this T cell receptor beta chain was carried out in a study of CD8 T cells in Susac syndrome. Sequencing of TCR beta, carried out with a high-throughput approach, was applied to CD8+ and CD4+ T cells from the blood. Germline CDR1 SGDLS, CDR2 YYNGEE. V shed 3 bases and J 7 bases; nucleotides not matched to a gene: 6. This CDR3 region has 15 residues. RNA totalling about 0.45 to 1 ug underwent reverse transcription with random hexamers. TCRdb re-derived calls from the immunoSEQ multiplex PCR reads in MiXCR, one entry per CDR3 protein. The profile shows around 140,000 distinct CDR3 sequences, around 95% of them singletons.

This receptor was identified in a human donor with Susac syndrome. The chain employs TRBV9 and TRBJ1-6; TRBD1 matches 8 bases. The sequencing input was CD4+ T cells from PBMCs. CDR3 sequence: CASSGTRGRNSPLHF. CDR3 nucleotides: TGTGCCAGCAGCGGCACCAGGGGGCGGAATTCACCCCTCCACTTT.